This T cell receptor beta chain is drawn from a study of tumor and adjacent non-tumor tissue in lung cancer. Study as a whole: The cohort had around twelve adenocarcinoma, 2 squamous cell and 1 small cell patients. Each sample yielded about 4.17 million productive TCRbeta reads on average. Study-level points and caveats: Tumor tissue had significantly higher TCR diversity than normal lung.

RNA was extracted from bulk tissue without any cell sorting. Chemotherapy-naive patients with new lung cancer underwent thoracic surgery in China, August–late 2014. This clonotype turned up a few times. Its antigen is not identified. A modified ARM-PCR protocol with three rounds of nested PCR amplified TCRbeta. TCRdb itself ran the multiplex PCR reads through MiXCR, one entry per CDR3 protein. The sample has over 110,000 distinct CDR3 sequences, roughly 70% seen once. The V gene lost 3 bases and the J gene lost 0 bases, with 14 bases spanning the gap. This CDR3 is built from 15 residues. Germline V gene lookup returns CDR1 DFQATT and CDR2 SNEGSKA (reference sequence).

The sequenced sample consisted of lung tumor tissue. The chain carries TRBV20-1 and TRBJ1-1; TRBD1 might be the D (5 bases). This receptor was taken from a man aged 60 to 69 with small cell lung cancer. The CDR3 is CSARGGTGLNTEAFF. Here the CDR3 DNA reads TGCAGTGCTAGGGGGGGGACCGGTCTGAACACTGAAGCTTTCTTT.